This entry lists 15 T cell receptor beta chains sequenced from one sample in a study of control samples from healthy donors and cancer patients. Sequencing used immunoSEQ multiplex PCR; TCRdb keeps in-frame clones, though not all of them. This table has roughly 120,000 clones, about 93% appearing once. The specimen sequenced was blood. Source of these receptors: a man aged 30-40 years in good health.

Comment on this clone: The same CDR3 arises from other DNA sequences in this sample as well. V and J are TRBV7-9 and TRBJ2-3; 9 bases line up with TRBD1. The CDR3 totals 15 residues. The germline V gene encodes CDR1 SEHNR and CDR2 FQNEAQ (reference sequence). V shed 6 bases, J shed 3 bases, and the junction held 7 bases outside the gene matches. The CDR3 DNA reads TGTGCCAGCAGTTCGACAGGGGGGTCGACAGATACGCAGTATTTT. Encoded protein: CASSSTGGSTDTQYF.

J is TRBJ2-7 and V is TRBV6-1, with 7 bases aligning to TRBD1. V dropped 3 bases and J dropped 0; count of bases not matched to a gene: 2. This CDR3 comprises 14 residues. Per germline, CDR1 MNHNS and CDR2 SASEGT. In DNA form, the CDR3 reads TGTGCCAGCAGTGAGGCAGGGGGCTCCTACGAGCAGTACGTC. It yields the protein CASSEAGGSYEQYV.

The chain recombines TRBV2 with TRBJ2-3, with 8 bases lining up with TRBD1. Germline V gene lookup returns CDR1 SNHLY and CDR2 FYNNEI. CDR3 length equals 13 residues. J gave up 2 bases and V 6 bases, and 1 base lay outside the gene matches. CDR3 amino acids: CASRDRATDTQYF. CDR3 bases: TGTGCCAGCAGGGACAGGGCCACAGATACGCAGTATTTT.

V and J are TRBV2 and TRBJ2-5, with 8 bases fitting TRBD2. CDR1 is SNHLY and CDR2 is FYNNEI in the germline V gene. The CDR3 spans 16 residues. The V segment lost 3 bases and the J segment 6 bases; nucleotides outside the gene matches: 12. CDR3 residues: CASSDPRGAGVKTQYF. The DNA of the CDR3 is TGTGCCAGCAGTGACCCCAGGGGAGCGGGGGTAAAGACCCAGTACTTC.

About this clone itself: At one boundary the junction diverges from the germline segment, which might be a read error. In DNA, the CDR3 is TGCGCCAGCAGCTTGGGATATGGGACTCAGGTGGACTTC. Translated: CASSLGYGTQVDF. This chain joins TRBV5-1 and TRBJ2-7; possible D gene TRBD2, 6 bases. This CDR3 region has 13 residues. The germline V gene encodes CDR1 SGHRS and CDR2 YFSETQ.

The chain joins TRBV9 to TRBJ2-3; 9 nucleotides agree with TRBD2. V trimming: 4 bases; J trimming: 4 bases; junction bases outside the gene matches: 13. Germline CDR1 SGDLS, CDR2 YYNGEE. This CDR3 is 17 amino acids long. The CDR3 region has the DNA TGTGCCAGCAGCCAGCCGGAGGGGGCGGGGGGGTCAGATACGCAGTATTTT. Protein sequence: CASSQPEGAGGSDTQYF.

CDR3 sequence: CASSYSSSLAAFF. CDR3 sequence (DNA): TGTGCCAGCAGTTACTCTTCTTCCCTCGCAGCTTTCTTT. V is TRBV6-5 and J is TRBJ1-1; no firm D call. Trimming pared 0 bases from V and 10 bases from J, leaving 12 bases between. The CDR3 contains 13 residues. The germline gives CDR1 MNHEY, CDR2 SVGAGI.

This clone was recorded only once. The chain uses TRBV4-1 and TRBJ1-3; 8 nucleotides align to TRBD1. V lost 3 bases and J lost 8; bases outside the gene matches: 6. CDR3 length equals 14 residues. The germline V gene encodes CDR1 MGHRA and CDR2 YSYEKL. DNA for the CDR3: TGCGCCAGCAGCCACCCGGACAGGGAGCACACCATATATTTT. Protein product: CASSHPDREHTIYF.

The sample holds one count of this clone. The chain is built from TRBV11-2 and TRBJ2-2; 8 bases are shared with TRBD1. Per the germline V gene, CDR1 is SGHAT and CDR2 is FQNNGV. The CDR3 has 15 residues. The junction had 8 bases not matched to a gene; V was cut back by 5 bases and J by 6 bases. The CDR3 bases are TGTGCCAGCAGCCCACGGACAGGGAAGGCCGGGGAGCTGTTTTTT. Protein product: CASSPRTGKAGELFF. Full variable domain (remainder filled in from reference TRBV11-2 and TRBJ2-2): EAGVAQSPRYKIIEKRQSVAFWCNPISGHATLYWYQQILGQGPKLLIQFQNNGVVDDSQLPKDRFSAERLKGVDSTLKIQPAKLEDSAVYLCASSPRTGKAGELFFGEGSRLTVL.

This chain connects TRBV29-1 to TRBJ2-1; D is possibly TRBD1 (6 bases). Germline-derived CDR1 and CDR2 are SQVTM and ANQGSEA. The CDR3 is made up of 19 amino acids. V was cut by 5 bases and J by 7 bases, with 33 bases left in between. The DNA of the CDR3 is TGCAGCGTTCAGGACAGCCCTACGTGGACTGAGTCCTTCGCGAATGAGCAGTTCTTC. Protein: CSVQDSPTWTESFANEQFF.

In this sample, this clone turned up once. The chain employs TRBV20-1 and TRBJ1-1; D ambiguous. V lost 3 bases and J lost 3, with 5 bases in between. The CDR3 length is 11 residues. CDR1 DFQATT and CDR2 SNEGSKA come from the germline V gene (reference sequence). The CDR3 sequence is CSARADTEAFF. In nucleotides, the CDR3 is TGCAGTGCTAGGGCGGACACTGAAGCTTTCTTT.

The V and J genes are TRBV5-8 and TRBJ2-3; TRBD2 matches 10 bases. With 5 bases clipped from V and 8 bases from J, the junction kept 14 bases outside the gene matches. Germline CDR1 reads SGHTS; CDR2 reads YDEGEE. This CDR3 spans 16 amino acids. Written as DNA, the CDR3 is TGTGCCAGCAGATTAGGACTAGCGGCGAGGGGAGGTACGCAGTATTTT. Its protein product is CASRLGLAARGGTQYF.

V is TRBV7-9 and J is TRBJ1-5; no clear D. The V end lost 3 bases, the J end lost 3 bases, and 12 bases lay between the germline ends. Germline V gene sequence: CDR1 SEHNR, CDR2 FQNEAQ (reference sequence). This CDR3 has 15 amino acids. The CDR3 loop reads CASSFGGSDNQPQHF. In nucleotides, the CDR3 is TGTGCCAGCAGCTTCGGAGGGAGTGACAATCAGCCCCAGCATTTT.

This clone has more than one count but fewer than ten. The genes are TRBV5-1 and TRBJ2-2; D possibly corresponds to TRBD1 (5 bases). The germline gives CDR1 SGHRS, CDR2 YFSETQ. The V end was cut by 0 bases, the J end by 7 bases, with 13 bases between. The CDR3 runs to 15 residues. As DNA, the CDR3 is TGCGCCAGCAGCTTGGGGCAGGGTCTGGTCGGGGAGCTGTTTTTT. Translating gives CASSLGQGLVGELFF.

CDR3 DNA: TGCGCCAGCAGTGAGCGGACAACCAACACCGGGGAGCTGTTTTTT. Its protein product is CASSERTTNTGELFF. This chain joins TRBV10-1 and TRBJ2-2, with D perhaps TRBD1 (5 bases). Looked up from germline, CDR1 is WNHNN and CDR2 is SYGVQD (reference sequence). The V end was cut by 2 bases, the J end by 2 bases, with 9 bases between. CDR3 length equals 15 residues.